This passage covers 26 T cell receptor beta chains from one sample sequenced in a study of blood T cell repertoires in COVID-19. The method was immunoSEQ multiplex PCR; TCRdb's version includes in-frame clones alone and lacks a portion of them. The top ten hold just under 2.5% of the sample, which has 150,000 to 200,000 clones, 70% to 90% seen once. Sequencing input: peripheral blood. These receptors all come from a man aged 35 to 55 with active or convalescent COVID-19.

The chain carries TRBV3-1 (or the pseudogene TRBV3-2) and TRBJ1-2; 7 bases match TRBD1. The germline gives CDR1 LGHDT, CDR2 YNNKEL (reference sequence). The CDR3 spans 14 residues. V lost 4 bases, J lost 8 bases, and 10 bases stayed unmatched. The CDR3 reads CASSLRDSRLGYTF. CDR3 DNA: TGTGCCAGCAGCCTACGGGACAGCCGCTTGGGCTACACCTTC.

Notes on this clone: Different DNA sequences within this sample yield the same CDR3. The chain carries TRBV7-3 and TRBJ2-1; 7 nucleotides line up with TRBD2. The germline gives CDR1 SGHTA, CDR2 FQGTGA. Trimming at V came to 3 bases and at J to 4 bases, leaving 3 bases not matched to a gene. This CDR3 is built from 14 residues. In DNA, the CDR3 is TGTGCCAGCAGCTTGACCGGGGGGTACAATGAGCAGTTCTTC. This translates into CASSLTGGYNEQFF. The full variable domain, with the rest looked up from reference TRBV7-3 and TRBJ2-1, is GAGVSQTPSNKVTEKGKYVELRCDPISGHTALYWYRQSLGQGPEFLIYFQGTGAADDSGLPNDRFFAVRPEGSVSTLKIQRTERGDSAVYLCASSLTGGYNEQFFGPGTRLTVL.

This rearrangement joins TRBV19 to TRBJ1-1; D may be TRBD1 (5 bases). From germline, CDR1 is LNHDA and CDR2 SQIVND (reference sequence). There are 13 residues in the CDR3. Trimming pared 4 bases from V and 4 bases from J, leaving 10 bases between. The CDR3 nucleotides read TGTGCCAGTAGTACCGACAGAAGCACTGAAGCTTTCTTT. Its translation: CASSTDRSTEAFF.

The chain carries TRBV10-3 and TRBJ1-5; D gene ambiguous. Germline V gives CDR1 ENHRY, CDR2 SYGVKD. The CDR3 is made up of 17 amino acids. The V end lost 0 bases, the J end lost 3 bases, and 15 bases lay between the germline ends. The CDR3 sequence is CAISESPGHAINQPQHF. The CDR3 nucleotides read TGTGCCATCAGTGAGTCCCCTGGGCACGCAATCAATCAGCCCCAGCATTTT.

The chain combines TRBV6-5 with TRBJ2-5; tentatively, D is TRBD2 (6 bases). CDR3 length: 14 residues. V was cut by 6 bases and J by 5 bases, with 16 bases left in between. Per germline, CDR1 MNHEY and CDR2 SVGAGI. The CDR3: CASRGLLHGETQYF. DNA of the CDR3: TGTGCCAGCAGGGGACTGCTTCATGGGGAGACCCAGTACTTC.

This clone came up a few times. The V call is TRBV5-5, the J call TRBJ2-1, with TRBD1 matching 7 bases. V lost 4 bases, J lost 7 bases, and 8 bases stayed unmatched. The germline V gene has CDR1 SGHKS and CDR2 YYEKEE (reference sequence). The CDR3 covers 14 residues. DNA for the CDR3: TGTGCCAGCAGCGAGGGACAGCCTCTGAATGAGCAGTTCTTC. Translation: CASSEGQPLNEQFF.

The rearrangement joins TRBV3-1 (or the pseudogene TRBV3-2) to TRBJ2-1; 7 bases are a match to TRBD2. The ends lost 1 base at V and 0 bases at J; junction bases unmatched: 3. CDR1 is LGHDT, CDR2 YNNKEL, per germline (reference sequence). This CDR3 comprises 16 residues. CDR3 nucleotides: TGTGCCAGCAGCCAAGCTAGCGGTGTCTCCTACAATGAGCAGTTCTTC. This codes for CASSQASGVSYNEQFF.

The CDR3: CASSPTGPSTYGYTF. CDR3 in DNA: TGTGCCAGCAGCCCGACAGGGCCGTCAACCTATGGCTACACCTTC. This rearrangement joins TRBV5-4 to TRBJ1-2; TRBD1 agrees at 7 bases. V shed 4 bases and J 4 bases; nucleotides not matched to a gene: 10. CDR3 length equals 15 residues. Germline V lookup: CDR1 SGHNT, CDR2 YYREEE (reference sequence).

The rearrangement links TRBV18 to TRBJ2-7; TRBD1 might be the D (5 bases). Trimming took 3 bases from V and 7 from J, leaving 16 bases between them. Germline V CDR1 and CDR2: KGHSH, LQKENI. The CDR3 is 14 amino acids. CDR3 sequence reads: CASSPFGARGEQYF. In nucleotides, the CDR3 is TGTGCCAGCTCACCGTTTGGAGCAAGGGGTGAGCAGTACTTC.

The V gene is TRBV7-2, the J gene TRBJ1-1, with a tentative D call TRBD1 (5 bases). CDR1 and CDR2 from the germline V gene are SGHTA and FQGNSA. V was trimmed by 5 bases and J by 5 bases, leaving 21 bases between them. CDR3 length: 16 residues. DNA for the CDR3: TGTGCCAGCAGCCAGAATCGACAGCTCCCAGGGACTGAAGCTTTCTTT. It yields the protein CASSQNRQLPGTEAFF.

The gene calls are TRBV19 and TRBJ1-1; the D is unclear. From germline, CDR1 is LNHDA and CDR2 SQIVND (reference sequence). V lost 6 bases and J 0 bases, leaving 17 bases between the germline ends. This CDR3 comprises 16 residues. In nucleotides, the CDR3 is TGTGCCAGTAGCCGTACAAGGAGGCCCTTGAACACTGAAGCTTTCTTT. It translates to CASSRTRRPLNTEAFF.

The V call is TRBV6-6, the J call TRBJ1-5; D remains unclear. The CDR3 totals 12 residues. Germline V CDR1 and CDR2: MNHNY, SVGAGI (reference sequence). V gave up 6 bases and J gave up 4 bases, with 7 bases separating them. CDR3 bases: TGTGCCAGCAGGTCTAGGAATCAGCCCCAGCATTTT. It is translated as CASRSRNQPQHF.

This clone was seen more than once but under ten times. The chain employs TRBV4-1 and TRBJ2-3; D is perhaps TRBD1 (5 bases). The CDR3 has 15 residues. Trimming removed 3 bases from V and 2 bases from J, with 12 bases in between. Germline V CDR1 and CDR2: MGHRA, YSYEKL. Here the CDR3 DNA reads TGCGCCAGCAGCCAGCAGGGATTCTCCACAGATACGCAGTATTTT. Translated: CASSQQGFSTDTQYF.

Here the CDR3 reads CASSSTTGTTYGYTF. CDR3 coding DNA: TGTGCCAGCAGCTCCACGACAGGAACAACCTATGGCTACACCTTC. The chain links TRBV13 to TRBJ1-2; D is perhaps TRBD1 (6 bases). Trimming stripped 4 bases from V and 4 bases from J, with 16 bases between. The germline CDR1 and CDR2 sequences are PRHDT and FYEKMQ (reference sequence). The CDR3 totals 15 residues.

V gene TRBV7-2 combines with J gene TRBJ1-2; D remains unclear. V was pared by 4 bases and J by 6 bases, with 15 bases between. The CDR3 runs to 14 residues. Per the germline V gene, CDR1 is SGHTA and CDR2 is FQGNSA. This chain's CDR3 is CASSSSGRGDGYTF. CDR3 bases: TGTGCCAGCAGCTCCTCCGGACGCGGGGATGGCTACACCTTC.

This chain joins TRBV5-5 and TRBJ2-5, with 8 bases aligning to TRBD1. The V gene end was trimmed by 3 bases and the J gene end by 5 bases; junction bases not matched to a gene: 6. Per the germline V gene, CDR1 is SGHKS and CDR2 is YYEKEE (reference sequence). There are 14 residues in the CDR3. Written as DNA, the CDR3 is TGTGCCAGCAGCTCACAGGGGGACAAGGAGACCCAGTACTTC. Translated: CASSSQGDKETQYF.

This clone has only one observation. This chain joins TRBV23-1 and TRBJ1-5, with 8 nucleotides matching TRBD1. TRBV23-1 is identified as an open reading frame with a role that is uncertain. J gave up 6 bases and V 4 bases, and 17 bases lay outside the gene matches. The CDR3 totals 18 residues. The CDR3 is CASSRANRGTPIAQPQHF. CDR3 bases: TGCGCCAGCAGTCGAGCTAACAGGGGGACCCCCATAGCTCAGCCCCAGCATTTT.

This chain joins TRBV28 and TRBJ2-1; D possibly corresponds to TRBD1 (6 bases). The V end lost 2 bases, the J end lost 0 bases, and 17 bases lay between the germline ends. The CDR3 loop spans 18 amino acids. CDR1 and CDR2 (germline): MDHEN, SYDVKM. Here the CDR3 reads CASSLVGDRHSSYNEQFF. For the CDR3, the DNA is TGTGCCAGCAGTTTAGTGGGTGACAGGCACAGCTCCTACAATGAGCAGTTCTTC.

The V call is TRBV5-1, the J call TRBJ2-1; the D gene is possibly TRBD2 (5 bases). Deletions cut 2 bases from V and 4 bases from J, with 10 bases between. The CDR3 totals 14 residues. Germline V CDR1 and CDR2: SGHRS, YFSETQ. The chain's CDR3 is CASSFGETYNEQFF. CDR3 sequence (DNA): TGCGCCAGCAGCTTCGGGGAGACGTACAATGAGCAGTTCTTC.

The rearrangement links TRBV7-2 to TRBJ1-1; the D gene is possibly TRBD1 (6 bases). CDR1 SGHTA and CDR2 FQGNSA come from the germline V gene. CDR3 size: 15 residues. The V end lost 5 bases, the J end lost 1 base, and 14 bases lay between the germline ends. The CDR3 sequence: CASSDLGGANTEAFF. CDR3 DNA sequence: TGTGCCAGCAGCGACCTAGGGGGGGCGAACACTGAAGCTTTCTTT.

A single count supports this clone. The chain couples TRBV29-1 to TRBJ1-4, with D maybe TRBD1 (5 bases). Trimming left V 3 bases short and J 6 bases short, with 11 bases between. Germline CDR1 SQVTM, CDR2 ANQGSEA. The CDR3 has 13 amino acids. The CDR3 is CSVDTRDDEKLFF. DNA of the CDR3: TGCAGCGTTGATACCAGGGATGATGAAAAACTGTTTTTT.

V is TRBV29-1 and J is TRBJ1-1; possibly TRBD1 for D (5 bases). Trimming left V 0 bases short and J 11 bases short, with 19 bases between. This CDR3 spans 14 amino acids. Germline CDR1 SQVTM, CDR2 ANQGSEA. CDR3 coding DNA: TGCAGCGTTGAAGATAGAGGACACGCGATGGGGGCTTTCTTT. Translation: CSVEDRGHAMGAFF.

The chain uses TRBV4-3 and TRBJ2-6; tentative D call: TRBD2 (5 bases). The V gene's germline CDR1 is LGHNA and CDR2 YSLEER. V lost 0 bases to trimming and J lost 3 bases, with 9 bases between them. The CDR3 is made up of 16 amino acids. This chain's CDR3 is CASSQDTGSGANVLTF. CDR3 bases: TGCGCCAGCAGCCAAGATACGGGGAGTGGGGCCAACGTCCTGACTTTC.

The V and J genes are TRBV18 and TRBJ2-3, with 8 bases identical to TRBD1. This CDR3 region has 15 residues. Per the germline V gene, CDR1 is KGHSH and CDR2 is LQKENI. The V gene end was trimmed by 3 bases and the J gene end by 2 bases; junction bases not matched to a gene: 4. As DNA, the CDR3 is TGTGCCAGCTCACCCCGGACAGGGTACACAGATACGCAGTATTTT. Protein sequence: CASSPRTGYTDTQYF.

The chain is built from TRBV20-1 and TRBJ1-5; D is perhaps TRBD1 (6 bases). Germline V CDR1 and CDR2: DFQATT, SNEGSKA (reference sequence). V was clipped by 3 bases and J by 1 base, with 13 bases between them. This CDR3 comprises 15 residues. The CDR3 loop is CSASPRGISNQPQHF. Written as DNA, the CDR3 is TGCAGTGCTAGTCCCAGGGGAATCAGCAATCAGCCCCAGCATTTT.

The chain combines TRBV30 with TRBJ1-2; a weak D match, TRBD1 (6 bases). The V end lost 0 bases, the J end lost 6 bases, and 14 bases lay between the germline ends. The CDR3 extends over 14 amino acids. Germline V gene data show CDR1 as GTSNPN and CDR2 as SVGIG (reference sequence). CDR3 in amino acids: CAWSVLQGWHGYTF. CDR3 bases: TGTGCCTGGAGTGTACTACAGGGATGGCATGGCTACACCTTC.